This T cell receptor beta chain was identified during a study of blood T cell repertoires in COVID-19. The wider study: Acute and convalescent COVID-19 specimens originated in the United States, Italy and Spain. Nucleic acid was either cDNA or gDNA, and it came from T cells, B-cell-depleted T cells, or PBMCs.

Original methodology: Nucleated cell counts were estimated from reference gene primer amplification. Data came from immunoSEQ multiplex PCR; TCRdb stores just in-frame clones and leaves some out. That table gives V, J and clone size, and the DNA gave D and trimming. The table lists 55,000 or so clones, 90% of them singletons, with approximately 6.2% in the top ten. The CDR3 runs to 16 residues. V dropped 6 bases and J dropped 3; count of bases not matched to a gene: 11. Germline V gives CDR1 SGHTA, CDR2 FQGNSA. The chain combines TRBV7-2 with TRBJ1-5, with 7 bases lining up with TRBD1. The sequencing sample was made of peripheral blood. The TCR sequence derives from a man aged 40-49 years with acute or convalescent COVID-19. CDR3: CASSEVGQVFNQPQHF. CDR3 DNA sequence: TGTGCCAGCAGTGAAGTCGGACAGGTCTTCAATCAGCCCCAGCATTTT.